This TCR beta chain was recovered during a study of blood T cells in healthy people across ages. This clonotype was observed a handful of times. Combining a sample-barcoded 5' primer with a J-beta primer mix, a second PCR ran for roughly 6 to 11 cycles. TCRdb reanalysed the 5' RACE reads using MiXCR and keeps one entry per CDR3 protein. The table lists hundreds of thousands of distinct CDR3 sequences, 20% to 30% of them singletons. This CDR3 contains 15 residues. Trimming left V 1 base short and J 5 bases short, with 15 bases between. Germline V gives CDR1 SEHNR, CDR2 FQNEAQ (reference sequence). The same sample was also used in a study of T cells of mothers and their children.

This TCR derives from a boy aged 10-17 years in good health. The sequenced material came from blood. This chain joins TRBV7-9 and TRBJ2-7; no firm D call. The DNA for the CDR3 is TGTGCCAGCAGCTTAGAGGTGGCCAGGTCTGACGAGCAGTACTTC. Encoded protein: CASSLEVARSDEQYF.